This T cell receptor beta chain comes out of a study of cytomegalovirus exposure and HLA in healthy donors (dated by TCRdb to about 2017). Regarding the study in general: An earlier analysis of 587 of the donors reported 276 Gb of sequence data and some 110 million unique TCR beta sequences obtained from approximately 180 million T cells. An early release that covered several hundred HLA-typed donors contained about 290 gigabases of sequencing data and 85 million to 100 million unique TCR sequences. Among the roughly 390 genotyped donors, approximately 76% belonged to the genetic ancestry cluster associated with self-reported Caucasian donors. The study was designed to test whether signatures of past pathogen exposure could be identified by cataloging public T cell receptors. The study profiled the T cell repertoires of 500 to 800 subjects by immunosequencing and related them to cytomegalovirus serostatus. Besides the first cohort of around 700 subjects, a separate validation cohort made up of about 120 different subjects was used. To predict cytomegalovirus infection status, the study brought together high-throughput TCR immunosequencing, statistical association of individual TCRs with disease status, and machine learning. To study patterns of TCR occurrence, a later analysis re-analyzed previously published TCR beta repertoires from several hundred donors and added high-resolution HLA genotyping. In the later analysis, no new phenotypic data were used to find candidate immune exposures; instead, reliance was placed on TCR beta sequences and their occurrence across donors. An earlier analysis of fewer than 700 of the donors applied high-throughput TCR beta sequencing to assess whether each TCR beta V gene segment acted as functional or pseudogenic. Alongside the repertoire data, information on donor age, sex, ethnicity and CMV serostatus was compiled. Genome-wide SNP genotypes for about 60% of the roughly 700 donors were used in a later genetic analysis, which treated that subset as a discovery cohort. All discovery cohort repertoires had been generated using a single sequencing platform. HLA typing included class I and class II loci at four-digit resolution. The number of donors typed differed by locus, with about 629-630 for A, B, C, DRB1 and DQB1, roughly 520 for DQA1, under 610 for DPA1, and approximately 470 for DPB1. About 5 DR-DQ haplotypes were handled as single units for association and clustering, since linkage in the cohort was strong. Among some 410 genotyped donors of the cohort, an average of 235,054 unique TCR beta nucleotide sequences were sequenced per donor, roughly a sixth of them non-productive.

Study-wide findings and limitations: In the study, approximately 150 TCR beta chains were listed as associated with cytomegalovirus. In a later analysis, 15,000 to 20,000 TCR beta sequences were associated with specific HLA alleles at a false discovery rate of 0.05. Compared with the 666-donor mean, donors in an Asian-associated ancestry cluster had fewer N-insertions in productive TCRs, according to a later genetic analysis. Roughly uniform sequencing depth across donors was assumed in presence/absence analyses, although this assumption may not hold. A later analysis found that HLA-associated TCR beta chains were more clonally expanded and had lower generation probabilities than equally common non-associated chains. Across donors, most TCR sequences were observed very rarely, whereas some public TCRs were present in many individuals. In vitro tests confirmed that a few of the cytomegalovirus-associated TCR beta chains recognize cytomegalovirus antigens. Linkage disequilibrium might explain the correlated functional status among segregating V segments, but an unknown experimental factor could not be excluded. Strong co-occurrence of HLA alleles, especially DR and DQ, made assigning TCR associations to individual alleles difficult. The sequencing pipeline was judged likely to have produced a cluster of highly shared sequence variants as a technical artifact. According to the authors, the approach could potentially be generalized to other disease states and immunological phenotypes. A later analysis reported that several top co-occurrence clusters appeared linked to parvovirus B19, influenza, CMV and Epstein-Barr virus. CMV serostatus was the only immune exposure information available for the cohort. In this cohort, only TCR beta chains were sequenced, and detectable features were limited by the absence of alpha or paired-chain data. A further reported finding was that TCR beta sequences accurately predicted the HLA-A and HLA-B alleles for most subjects in the first cohort. HLA typing was unavailable for some donors at each locus, so association tests used only the typed subset. Because counts were too low, about 17 rarely observed V segments, including chromosome 9 orphons, were excluded from the earlier analysis of some 540 of the donors. A later analysis found that TCR association rates varied across HLA loci, with DRB1 alleles showing the most associated TCRs and HLA-C alleles the fewest. In a later analysis, most CMV-associated TCR beta chains were found to appear HLA-restricted, with HLA associations seemingly driven largely by CMV exposure. In a later genetic analysis, a missense DCLRE1C variant was associated with V-gene and J-gene trimming of TCR beta chains, and the association was replicated in an independent cohort. In an earlier analysis of approximately 590 of the donors, most TCR beta V segments appeared in productive rearrangements about 87% or about 30% of the time, broadly matching IMGT annotations. The classifier was reported to diagnose cytomegalovirus status with high specificity and sensitivity in both the original and validation cohorts.

The method behind the library was the immunoSEQ multiplex PCR assay. The multiplex PCR relied on a mix of 60 forward primers for TCR Vbeta segments and 13 reverse primers for TCR Jbeta segments. Amplification of the CDR3 region of rearranged TCR beta genes was performed with a multiplex PCR assay on genomic DNA. The Illumina HiSeq System was used to sequence the amplified TCR beta libraries as 87-base-pair reads. The original methods were these. Across the 600 to 700 repertoires, a later analysis counted tens of millions of unique TCR beta chains, 9.5 million to 13 million of which were shared by at least two donors. Raw reads were error-corrected and collapsed into unique sequences by a nearest-neighbor algorithm in which closely related sequences were merged to remove PCR and sequencing errors. To assign V, D and J gene segments, CDR3 sequences were aligned to IMGT reference sequences. For a sequence to be retained, a match of at least six nucleotides was required to both a V gene segment and a J gene segment. A rearrangement counted as productive if the CDR3 had no stop codons and remained in frame with V and J, and every other rearrangement counted as non-productive. CDR3 was defined according to IMGT convention as the region running from the second conserved V-encoded cysteine to the conserved J-encoded phenylalanine. The earlier analysis of 500 to 600 of the donors excluded sequences that lacked an unambiguous match to a single V gene segment. In an earlier analysis of 587 of the donors, V segments were called functional above 56.7% productive rearrangements and were called segregating when the between-donor standard deviation exceeded 5%. To diagnose cytomegalovirus status from the catalog of TCR beta chain sequences, a statistical classification framework was built. In a later analysis, V and J genes were assigned by comparing TCR nucleotide sequences against IMGT/GENE-DB human TR gene sequences. Using the TCRdist pipeline, a later analysis assigned CDR3 sequences along with most-parsimonious VDJ recombination scenarios. A later analysis defined each TCR beta chain by its CDR3 amino acid sequence plus V-gene family, and excluded reads lacking a unique V-gene family. A later analysis removed roughly 590 highly shared, low-generation-probability nucleotide sequences to deal with suspected cross-contamination and a sequencing artifact. A later analysis calculated a clonal expansion index for each public chain from normalized within-repertoire ranks of inferred template counts. In a later analysis, generation probabilities were computed with a VDJ recombination model fitted to out-of-frame rearrangements, and the resulting probabilities were checked against IGoR. In a later analysis, hypergeometric tests were used to score TCR-TCR, TCR-HLA and TCR-CMV co-occurrence, with a repertoire-size bias correction applied to TCR pairs. A later analysis estimated false discovery rates by permuting HLA or CMV assignments 20 times. In a later analysis, co-occurring TCRs were grouped with DBSCAN, and TCRdist sequence similarity was added when clustering was performed within HLA-allele-positive subsets. Co-occurrence clustering excluded repertoires with fewer than 30,000 or more than 120,000 public chains, plus five with anomalous nucleotide sharing. In TCRdb, the immuneACCESS table is reduced to in-frame sequences with V and J assigned. These tables do not hold every clone; where another copy was compared, an unresolved V gene accounts for under half, and the others remain unexplained. V, J and clone size are those of that table, while D and trimming were read from the DNA. Within this sample are 180,000 or so clones, with nearly 80% of them counted one time only. The ten largest make up over 12% of the sample.

Concerning this clone: Its recognized antigen is unknown. Base qualities are not provided; no much larger clone lies one nucleotide away.

In total, roughly 670 healthy bone marrow donors made up the cohort. Cohort members were all nominally healthy when sampled, although unrecorded immune exposures were likely present. The donor tested CMV seropositive and was one of the 289 seropositive cohort members. A peripheral blood sample was collected from each donor, and TCR beta sequencing was performed on peripheral blood mononuclear cells. Genomic DNA was extracted from the blood cell samples with the Qiagen DNeasy Blood Extraction Kit. The TCR was taken from a man over 45 in good health and CMV-seropositive. Sequenced sample: PBMCs.

The DNA sequence reads TGTGCCAGCAGCCCATCCGACAGATACGCAACTAATGAAAAACTGTTTTTT. It codes for CASSPSDRYATNEKLFF. In this chain, TRBV7-9 is recombined with TRBJ1-4, with TRBD1 as a weak D call on 5 bases. Trimming removed 5 bases from V and 0 bases from J, leaving 16 bases between the germline ends. CDR3 length: 17 amino acids, cysteine to phenylalanine. Kept here is only the CDR3 DNA, which spans 51 bases and is read in frame from base 1. CDR1 and CDR2, per the germline V gene (reference sequence), are SEHNR and FQNEAQ.